This TCR beta chain derives from a study of shared clonotypes between healthy human individuals (dated by TCRdb to 2020 to 2022). Looking at the study overall: The cohort included a few men and a couple of women between 18 and 49 years of age. For each donor, CD4 naive and CD4 memory were each run on three plates, CD8 naive on two plates, and CD8 memory on one plate. To estimate repertoire size and how much clonotypes are shared between individuals, the study performed deep sequencing of blood TCR repertoires from a handful of healthy adults. Different laboratories and diverse techniques were used to prepare libraries and sequence TCR repertoires, to increase sequencing depth and limit assay-specific biases. Each donor's leukapheresis produced roughly between roughly 0.9 and 8.9 billion PBMCs.

A word on this clone: The clone's antigen remains unknown. No base qualities exist here, and no much larger clone lies one base off it.

Reading the germline V gene gives CDR1 MGHDK and CDR2 SYGVNS. The CDR3 numbers 15 residues from cysteine through phenylalanine. Only the CDR3 DNA is retained, 45 bases long and in frame from the first base. The germline ends are 17 bases apart after V is trimmed by 5 bases and J by 6 bases. The study at large found these results: Pairwise subsampling indicated that sequencing depth was expected to affect the degree of clonotype sharing among donors. The small number of donors limited the genetic and exposure-history diversity represented. Even with the large sequencing depth, rarefaction of the sorted-subset datasets indicated that sequencing was incomplete. When a handful of donors were compared, the shared fraction of clonotypes was 5% to 6.5% for naive CD4, around 3.6% for naive CD8, 2.3% for memory CD4, and 0.4% for memory CD8. Estimated clonotype richness was generally larger for naive than for memory subsets. Sampling was restricted to blood, and TCR repertoires in tissues likely differ from the TCR repertoires found in blood. Clonotypes shared by all four sorted-subset donors showed higher generation probabilities than non-shared clonotypes.

Using the deep immunoSEQ assay, multiplex PCR amplified TCR CDR3 regions from genomic DNA. Extracted genomic DNA from each cell subset was spread evenly across all wells of several immunoSEQ 96-well plates, with each plate serving as a replicate. For sorted subsets, 200 to 250 ng genomic DNA, equal to tens of thousands of T cell genomes, was loaded into each replicate PCR. Purified libraries were quantified with a Qubit 3.0 fluorometer, sized on a Bioanalyzer 2100, and re-quantified with the KAPA Library Quantification kit. A separate single-read 150-cycle Illumina NextSeq 550 flow cell was used to sequence each immunoSEQ 96-well plate. In the authors' own workflow: Because only junctional sequences without quality scores were contained in the immunoSEQ output, filtering matching that applied to full-length reads could not be performed. To assign V/J genes and CDR3, sequences were annotated using PyIR, a Python wrapper for IgBLAST v1.9, with IMGT germline references. Reads were filtered out if the reads had weak V/J assignments (E-value above 1e-6), no CDR3, stop codons, out-of-frame junctions, or ambiguous translated residues. A V3J clonotype was defined by an identical inferred V gene, J gene, and CDR3 amino acid sequence. To compute the percentage overlap between repertoires, the number of shared unique clonotypes was divided by the size of the smaller repertoire. Richness of each repertoire was evaluated using RTK rarefaction, the Chao1 estimator, and Recon v2.1 estimates of unobserved clonotypes. For all TCRbeta clonotypes obtained by the gDNA method from four donors, generation probabilities were computed with OLGA. TCRdb took this table from immuneACCESS and kept in-frame rearrangements with V and J called. Such tables lack part of the clones; where checked against another copy, unresolved V genes explain under half of the gap, and the rest is unexplained. D and trimming come from the DNA, and the V and J calls and clone size come from that table. The sample data list just over 2,000,000 clones, and about 95% of these were observed just once. 0.13% of the sample belongs to the ten largest clones.

Donors were healthy HIV-negative adults with no recently reported acute infections or vaccinations. Every donor was a Caucasian adult residing in Nashville, Tennessee, USA. CD4+ T cells were enriched by magnetic negative selection; naive cells were then positively selected on CD45RA, and the negative fraction formed the memory subset. Blood was collected by leukapheresis, and PBMCs were isolated by Ficoll-Histopaque density gradient centrifugation and then cryopreserved in liquid nitrogen vapor phase. Purity and quantity of every magnetically sorted T cell population were checked by analytical flow cytometry. From each sorted fraction, genomic DNA was isolated and quantified by UV absorbance on a Nanodrop 2000c.

What was sequenced was naive CD4+ T cells sorted from blood. Reading the label with the study, this specimen's cell subset or site is: CD45RA+ positively selected. The receptor was isolated from a man in his late teens or twenties in good health. Recombination linked TRBV25-1 to TRBJ2-1, with TRBD1 as a weak D call on 6 bases. DNA sequence: TGTGCCAGCAGTACGACTACCCTAGGGGGCAATGAGCAGTTCTTC. This codes for CASSTTTLGGNEQFF.